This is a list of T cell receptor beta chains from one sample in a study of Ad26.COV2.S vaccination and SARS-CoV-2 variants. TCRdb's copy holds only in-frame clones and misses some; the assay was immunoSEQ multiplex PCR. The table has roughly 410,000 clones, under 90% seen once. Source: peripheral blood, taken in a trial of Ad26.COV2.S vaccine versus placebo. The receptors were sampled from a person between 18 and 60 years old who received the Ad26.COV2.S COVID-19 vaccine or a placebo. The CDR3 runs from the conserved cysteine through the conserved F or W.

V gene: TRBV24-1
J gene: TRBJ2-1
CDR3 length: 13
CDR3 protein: CATSEKPYNEQFF

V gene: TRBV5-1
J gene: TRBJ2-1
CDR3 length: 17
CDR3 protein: CASSPDQLAGEGNEQFF

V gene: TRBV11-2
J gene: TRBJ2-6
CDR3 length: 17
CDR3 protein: CASSFGSGGSGANVLTF

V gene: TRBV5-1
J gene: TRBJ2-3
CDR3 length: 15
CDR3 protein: CASSLRGQSTDTQYF

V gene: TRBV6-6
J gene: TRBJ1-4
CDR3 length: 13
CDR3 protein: CATSDRGPEKLFF

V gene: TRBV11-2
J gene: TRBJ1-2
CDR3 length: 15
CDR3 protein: CASSQDRGAYYGYTF

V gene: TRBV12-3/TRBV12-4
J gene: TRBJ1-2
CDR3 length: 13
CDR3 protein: CASSTGTQYGYTF

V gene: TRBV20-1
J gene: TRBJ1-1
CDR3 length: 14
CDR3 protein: CSASSARAGSEAFF

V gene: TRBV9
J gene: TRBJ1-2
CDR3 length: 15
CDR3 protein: CASSVDGRAHYGYTF

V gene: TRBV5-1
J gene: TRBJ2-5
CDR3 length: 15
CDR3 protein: CASSFRLGGQETQYF

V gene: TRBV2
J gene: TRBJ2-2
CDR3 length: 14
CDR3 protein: CASSETSGSGELFF

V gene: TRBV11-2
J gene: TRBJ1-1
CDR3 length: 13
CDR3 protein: CASSFTGGTEAFF

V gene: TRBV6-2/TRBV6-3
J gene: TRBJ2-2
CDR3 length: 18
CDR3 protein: CASSPYQGARGGTGELFF

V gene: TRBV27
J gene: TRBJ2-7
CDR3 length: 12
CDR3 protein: CASSLSSYEQYF

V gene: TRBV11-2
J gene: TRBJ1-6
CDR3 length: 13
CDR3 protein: CASSLERATPLHF

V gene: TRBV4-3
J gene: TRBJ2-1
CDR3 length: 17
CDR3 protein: CASSQEPWQGPNNEQFF

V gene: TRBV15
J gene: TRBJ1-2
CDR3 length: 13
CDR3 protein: CATSRSPLSGYTF

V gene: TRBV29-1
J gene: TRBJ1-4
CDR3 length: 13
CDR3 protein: CSVAGGSNEKLFF

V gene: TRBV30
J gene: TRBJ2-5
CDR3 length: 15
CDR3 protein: CAWSRVGTRKETQYF

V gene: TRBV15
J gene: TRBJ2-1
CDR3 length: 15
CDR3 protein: CATSRPSRSYNEQFF

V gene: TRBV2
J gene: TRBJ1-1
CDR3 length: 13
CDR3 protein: CASSSQGAGVAFF

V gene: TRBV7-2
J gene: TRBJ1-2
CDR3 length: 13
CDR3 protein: CASSLEGGYGYTF

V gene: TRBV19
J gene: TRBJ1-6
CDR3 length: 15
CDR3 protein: CASSIHQGGNSPLHF

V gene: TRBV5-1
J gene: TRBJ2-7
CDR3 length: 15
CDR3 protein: CASSLGLAGGYEQYF

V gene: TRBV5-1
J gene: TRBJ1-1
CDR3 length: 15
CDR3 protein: CASSLVPGIDTEAFF

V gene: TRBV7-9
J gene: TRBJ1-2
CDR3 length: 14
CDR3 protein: CASSLGLPLYGYTF

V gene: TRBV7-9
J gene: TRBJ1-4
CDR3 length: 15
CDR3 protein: CASSFEAAPNEKLFF

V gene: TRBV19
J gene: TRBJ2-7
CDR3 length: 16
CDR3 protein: CASSIGSWTGRYEQYF

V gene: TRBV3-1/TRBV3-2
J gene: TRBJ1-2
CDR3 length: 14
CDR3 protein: CASSQGQGAGGYTF

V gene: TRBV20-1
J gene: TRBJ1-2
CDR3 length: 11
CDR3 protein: CSARGRQGYTF

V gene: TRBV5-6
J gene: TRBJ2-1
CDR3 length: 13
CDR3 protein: CASSLGIDNEQFF

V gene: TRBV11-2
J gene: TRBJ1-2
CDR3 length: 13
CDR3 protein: CASSGGRSYGYTF

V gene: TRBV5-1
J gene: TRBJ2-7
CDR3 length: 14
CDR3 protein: CASIPGQGAREQYF

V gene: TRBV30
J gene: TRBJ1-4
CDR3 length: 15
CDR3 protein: CAWSPLTGLGEKLFF

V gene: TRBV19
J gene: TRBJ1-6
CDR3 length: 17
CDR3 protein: CASRGLSRGAYNSPLHF

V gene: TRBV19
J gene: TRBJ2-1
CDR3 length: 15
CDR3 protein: CASSRGGRAGNEQFF

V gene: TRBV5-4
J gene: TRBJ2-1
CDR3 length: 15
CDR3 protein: CASSLGTSGGHEQFF

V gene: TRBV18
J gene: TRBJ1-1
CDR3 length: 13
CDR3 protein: CASSPTEGTEAFF